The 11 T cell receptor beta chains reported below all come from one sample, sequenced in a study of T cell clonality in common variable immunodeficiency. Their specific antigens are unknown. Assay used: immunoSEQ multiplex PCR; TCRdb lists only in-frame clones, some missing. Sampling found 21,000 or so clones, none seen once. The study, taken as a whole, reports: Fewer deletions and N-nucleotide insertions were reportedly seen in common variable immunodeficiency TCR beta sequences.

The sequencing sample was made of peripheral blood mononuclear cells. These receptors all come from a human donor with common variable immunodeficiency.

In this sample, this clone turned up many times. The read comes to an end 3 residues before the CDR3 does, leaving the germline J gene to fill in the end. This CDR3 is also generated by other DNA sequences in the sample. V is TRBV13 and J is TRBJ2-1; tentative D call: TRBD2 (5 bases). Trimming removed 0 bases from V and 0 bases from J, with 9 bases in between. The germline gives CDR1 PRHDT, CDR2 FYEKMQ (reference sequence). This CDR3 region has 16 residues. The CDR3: CASSLGGRGSYNEQFF. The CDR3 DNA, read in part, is TGTGCCAGCAGCTTAGGGGGTCGGGGCTCCTACAATGAG. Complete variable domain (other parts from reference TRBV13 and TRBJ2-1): AAGVIQSPRHLIKEKRETATLKCYPIPRHDTVYWYQQGPGQDPQFLISFYEKMQSDKGSIPDRFSAQQFSDYHSELNMSSLELGDSALYFCASSLGGRGSYNEQFFGPGTRLTVL.

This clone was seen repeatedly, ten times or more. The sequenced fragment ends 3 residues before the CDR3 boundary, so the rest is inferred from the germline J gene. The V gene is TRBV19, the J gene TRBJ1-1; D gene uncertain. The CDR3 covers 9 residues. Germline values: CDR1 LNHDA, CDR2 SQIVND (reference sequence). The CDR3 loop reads CASSISAFF. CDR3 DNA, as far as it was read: TGTGCCAGTAGTATTTCG.

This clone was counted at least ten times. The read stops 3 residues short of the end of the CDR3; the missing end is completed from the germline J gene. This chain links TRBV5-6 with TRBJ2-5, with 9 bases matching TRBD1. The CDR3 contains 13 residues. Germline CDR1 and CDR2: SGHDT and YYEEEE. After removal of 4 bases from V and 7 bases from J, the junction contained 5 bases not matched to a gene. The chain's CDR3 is CASSDRTGVTQYF. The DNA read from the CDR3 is TGTGCCAGCAGCGACCGGACAGGGGTGACC.

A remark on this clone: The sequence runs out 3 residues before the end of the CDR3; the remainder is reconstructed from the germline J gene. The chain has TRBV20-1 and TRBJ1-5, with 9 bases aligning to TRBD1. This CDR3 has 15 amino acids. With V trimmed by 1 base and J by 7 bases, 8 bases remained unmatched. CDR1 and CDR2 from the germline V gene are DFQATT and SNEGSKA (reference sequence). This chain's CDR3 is CSARGPGQGSQPQHF. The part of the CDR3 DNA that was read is TGCAGTGCTAGAGGTCCGGGACAGGGTAGCCAGCCC.

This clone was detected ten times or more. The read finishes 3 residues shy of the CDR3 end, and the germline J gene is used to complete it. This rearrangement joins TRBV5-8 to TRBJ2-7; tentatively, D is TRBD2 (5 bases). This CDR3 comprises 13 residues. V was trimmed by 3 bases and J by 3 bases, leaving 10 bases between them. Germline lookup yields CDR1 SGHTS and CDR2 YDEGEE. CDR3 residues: CASSYREGYEQYF. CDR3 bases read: TGTGCCAGCAGCTACCGCGAGGGCTACGAG.

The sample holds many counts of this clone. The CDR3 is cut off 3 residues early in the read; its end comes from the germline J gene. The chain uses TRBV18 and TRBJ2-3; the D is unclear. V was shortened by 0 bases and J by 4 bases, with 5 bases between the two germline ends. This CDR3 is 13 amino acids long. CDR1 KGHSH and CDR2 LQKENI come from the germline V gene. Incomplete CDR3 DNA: TGTGCCAGCTCACCACCCTCCGCAGATACG. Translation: CASSPPSADT. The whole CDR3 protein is CASSPPSADTQYF.

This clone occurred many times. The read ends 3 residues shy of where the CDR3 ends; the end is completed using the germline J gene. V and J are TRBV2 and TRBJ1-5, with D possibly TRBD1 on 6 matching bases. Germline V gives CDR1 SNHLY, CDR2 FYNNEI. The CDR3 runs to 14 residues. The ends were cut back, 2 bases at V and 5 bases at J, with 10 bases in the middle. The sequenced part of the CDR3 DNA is TGTGCCAGCAGTGAAAACAGGGACGATCAGCCC. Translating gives CASSENRDDQP. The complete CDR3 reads CASSENRDDQPQHF. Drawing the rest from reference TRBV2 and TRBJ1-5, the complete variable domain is EPEVTQTPSHQVTQMGQEVILRCVPISNHLYFYWYRQILGQKVEFLVSFYNNEISEKSEIFDDQFSVERPDGSNFTLKIRSTKLEDSAMYFCASSENRDDQPQHFGDGTRLSIL.

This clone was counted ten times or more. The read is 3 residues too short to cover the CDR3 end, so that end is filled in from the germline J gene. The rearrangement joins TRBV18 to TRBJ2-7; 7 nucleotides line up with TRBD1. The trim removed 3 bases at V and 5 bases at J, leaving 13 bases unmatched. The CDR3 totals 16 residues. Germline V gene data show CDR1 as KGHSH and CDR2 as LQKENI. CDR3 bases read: TGTGCCAGCTCACCTTCGACAGGGTCGACAGGGAACGAG. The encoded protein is CASSPSTGSTGNE. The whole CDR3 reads CASSPSTGSTGNEQYF.

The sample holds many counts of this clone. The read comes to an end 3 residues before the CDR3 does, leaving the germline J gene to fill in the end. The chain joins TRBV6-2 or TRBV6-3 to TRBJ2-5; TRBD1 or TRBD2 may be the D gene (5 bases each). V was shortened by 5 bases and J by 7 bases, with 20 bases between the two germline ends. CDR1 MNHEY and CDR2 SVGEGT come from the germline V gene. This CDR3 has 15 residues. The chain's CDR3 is CASSPDSAGEGTQYF. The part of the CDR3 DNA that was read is TGTGCCAGCAGTCCTGACAGCGCTGGTGAGGGGACC.

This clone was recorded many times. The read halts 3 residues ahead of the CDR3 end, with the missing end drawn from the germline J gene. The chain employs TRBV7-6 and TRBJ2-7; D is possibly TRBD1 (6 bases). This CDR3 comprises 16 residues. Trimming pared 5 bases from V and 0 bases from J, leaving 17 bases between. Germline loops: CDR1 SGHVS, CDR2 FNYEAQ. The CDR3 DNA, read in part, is TGTGCCAGCAGCCCCTGGCCGAAACAGGGCTCCTACGAG. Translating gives CASSPWPKQGSYE. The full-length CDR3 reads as CASSPWPKQGSYEQYF.

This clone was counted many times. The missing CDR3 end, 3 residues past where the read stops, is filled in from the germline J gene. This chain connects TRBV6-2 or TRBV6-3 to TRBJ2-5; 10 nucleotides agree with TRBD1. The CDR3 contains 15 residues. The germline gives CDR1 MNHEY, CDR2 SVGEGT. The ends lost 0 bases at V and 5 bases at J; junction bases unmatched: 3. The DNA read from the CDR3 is TGTGCCAGCAGTTACTCTTTGACAGGGGGCGAGACC. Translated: CASSYSLTGGET. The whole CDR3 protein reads CASSYSLTGGETQYF.